These 8 T cell receptor beta chains were all obtained from the same sample, sequenced in a study of blood T cells in healthy people across ages. The use of a sample-barcoded 5' primer and a J-beta primer mix characterized a second PCR of about 6 to 12 cycles. TCRdb re-called the 5' RACE reads through MiXCR, storing one row per CDR3 protein. The sample includes around 500,000 distinct CDR3 sequences, less than 60% of them seen just once. Specimen: blood. Source of these receptors: an elderly man in good health.

CDR3 sequence (DNA): TGCAGTGCTAGTAGGTCGGTCTACAATGAGCAGTTCTTC. It codes for CSASRSVYNEQFF. The V and J genes are TRBV20-1 and TRBJ2-1; D call uncertain. The ends were cut back, 3 bases at V and 3 bases at J, with 9 bases in the middle. CDR1 DFQATT and CDR2 SNEGSKA come from the germline V gene (reference sequence). CDR3 size: 13 residues.

The chain couples TRBV4-1 to TRBJ2-1, with 11 bases that match TRBD2. Per germline, CDR1 MGHRA and CDR2 YSYEKL. The CDR3 covers 17 residues. Trimming took 4 bases from V and 5 from J; bases not matched to a gene: 10. The CDR3: CASSPLGSGGVHNEQFF. In nucleotides, the CDR3 is TGCGCCAGCAGCCCTCTGGGTAGCGGGGGGGTCCACAATGAGCAGTTCTTC.

This chain uses TRBV20-1 with TRBJ1-5; weak D call: TRBD1 (6 bases). Trimming took off 6 bases at V and 6 bases at J, with 15 bases between the two ends. The CDR3 length is 13 residues. CDR1 is DFQATT and CDR2 is SNEGSKA in the germline V gene (reference sequence). This CDR3 is CSAPNGGGQPQHF. The CDR3 coding sequence is TGCAGTGCCCCCAATGGAGGGGGTCAGCCCCAGCATTTT.

This rearrangement joins TRBV12-3 or TRBV12-4 to TRBJ2-2, with D unclear. The CDR3 runs 14 residues. The V end lost 2 bases, the J end lost 4 bases, and 8 bases lay between the germline ends. CDR3: CASSLPSFTGELFF. The CDR3 nucleotides are TGTGCCAGCAGTTTACCCAGTTTCACCGGGGAGCTGTTTTTT.

The chain carries TRBV18 and TRBJ2-7, with a possible D match to TRBD2 (5 bases). CDR3 length: 13 residues. Germline CDR1 reads KGHSH; CDR2 reads LQKENI. V lost 5 bases, J lost 5 bases, and 13 bases lay in between. The CDR3 here is CASSSLLRDEQYF. In DNA form, the CDR3 reads TGTGCCAGCTCATCGTTGCTGAGGGACGAGCAGTACTTC.

J is TRBJ2-1 and V is TRBV9; D tentatively fits TRBD1 or TRBD2 (7 bases each). The CDR3 loop spans 15 amino acids. Trimming left V 3 bases short and J 9 bases short, with 19 bases between. CDR1 is SGDLS and CDR2 is YYNGEE in the germline V gene. In DNA, the CDR3 is TGTGCCAGCAGCGGGACTAGTGAGGGACAGACTGAGCAGTTCTTC. Its protein product is CASSGTSEGQTEQFF.

The chain has TRBV5-1 and TRBJ2-1; the D gene is possibly TRBD1 (6 bases). In germline, CDR1 is SGHRS, CDR2 YFSETQ. The CDR3 is 14 residues long. Between the trimmed V and J ends, which lost 4 bases and 7 bases, there was a span of 15 bases. CDR3 bases: TGCGCCAGCAGCGCCGGACAGCTACAGAATGAGCAGTTCTTC. Translating gives CASSAGQLQNEQFF.

CDR3 nucleotides: TGTGCCAGCAGCTTTGAAAGAACCATGGGGTTAATGGGGTCCTACGAGCAGTACTTC. Translation gives CASSFERTMGLMGSYEQYF. The gene calls are TRBV7-2 and TRBJ2-7; D call uncertain. Germline V lookup: CDR1 SGHTA, CDR2 FQGNSA. Trimming stripped 3 bases from V and 1 base from J, with 25 bases between. There are 19 residues in the CDR3.